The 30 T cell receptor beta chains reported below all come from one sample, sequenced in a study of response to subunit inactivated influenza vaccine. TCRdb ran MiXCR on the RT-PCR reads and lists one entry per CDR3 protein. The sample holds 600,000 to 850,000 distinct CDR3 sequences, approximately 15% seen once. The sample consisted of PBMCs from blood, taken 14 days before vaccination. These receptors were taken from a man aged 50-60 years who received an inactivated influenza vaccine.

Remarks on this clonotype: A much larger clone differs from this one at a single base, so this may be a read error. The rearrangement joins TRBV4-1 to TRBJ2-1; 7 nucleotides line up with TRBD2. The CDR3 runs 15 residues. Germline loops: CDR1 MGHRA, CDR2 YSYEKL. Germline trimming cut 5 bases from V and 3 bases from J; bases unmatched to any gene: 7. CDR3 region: CASSKGLSDYNEQFF. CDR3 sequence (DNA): TGCGCCAGCAGCAAGGGACTATCGGACTACAATGAGCAGTTCTTC.

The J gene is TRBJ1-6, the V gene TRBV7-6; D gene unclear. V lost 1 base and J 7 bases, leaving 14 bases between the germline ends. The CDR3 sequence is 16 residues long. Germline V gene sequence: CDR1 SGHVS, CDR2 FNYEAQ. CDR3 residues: CASSLGSVGRNSPLHF. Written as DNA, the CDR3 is TGTGCCAGCAGCTTAGGGTCAGTTGGGCGGAATTCACCCCTCCACTTT. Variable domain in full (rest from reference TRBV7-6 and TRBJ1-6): GAGVSQSPRYKVTKRGQDVALRCDPISGHVSLYWYRQALGQGPEFLTYFNYEAQQDKSGLPNDRFSAERPEGSISTLTIQRTEQRDSAMYRCASSLGSVGRNSPLHFGNGTRLTVT.

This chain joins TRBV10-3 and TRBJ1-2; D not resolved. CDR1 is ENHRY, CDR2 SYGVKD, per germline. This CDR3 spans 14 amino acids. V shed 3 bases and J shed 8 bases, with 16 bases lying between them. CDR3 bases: TGTGCCATCAGTGAAACTACCGGGATGGTCGGCTACACCTTC. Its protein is CAISETTGMVGYTF.

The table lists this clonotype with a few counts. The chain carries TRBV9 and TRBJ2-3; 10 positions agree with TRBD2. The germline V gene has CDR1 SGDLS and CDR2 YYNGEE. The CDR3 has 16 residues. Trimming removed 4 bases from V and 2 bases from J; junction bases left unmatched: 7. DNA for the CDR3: TGTGCCAGCAGCACCGCCGGGACTAGCGCCACAGATACGCAGTATTTT. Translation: CASSTAGTSATDTQYF. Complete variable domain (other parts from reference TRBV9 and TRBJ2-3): DSGVTQTPKHLITATGQRVTLRCSPRSGDLSVYWYQQSLDQGLQFLIQYYNGEERAKGNILERFSAQQFPDLHSELNLSSLELGDSALYFCASSTAGTSATDTQYFGPGTRLTVL.

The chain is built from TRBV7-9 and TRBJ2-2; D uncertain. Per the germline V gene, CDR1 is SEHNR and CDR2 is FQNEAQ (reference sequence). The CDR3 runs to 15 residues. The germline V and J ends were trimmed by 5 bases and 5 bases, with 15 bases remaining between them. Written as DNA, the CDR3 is TGTGCCAGCAGCCGTCGCCGTGTAGGGACCGGGGAGCTGTTTTTT. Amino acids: CASSRRRVGTGELFF.

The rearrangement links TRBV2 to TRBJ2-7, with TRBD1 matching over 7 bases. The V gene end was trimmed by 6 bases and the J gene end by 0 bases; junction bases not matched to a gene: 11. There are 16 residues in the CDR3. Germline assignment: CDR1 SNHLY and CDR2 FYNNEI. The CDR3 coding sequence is TGTGCCAGCAGGGGTACGTTCCGGGACAGCTCCTACGAGCAGTACTTC. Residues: CASRGTFRDSSYEQYF.

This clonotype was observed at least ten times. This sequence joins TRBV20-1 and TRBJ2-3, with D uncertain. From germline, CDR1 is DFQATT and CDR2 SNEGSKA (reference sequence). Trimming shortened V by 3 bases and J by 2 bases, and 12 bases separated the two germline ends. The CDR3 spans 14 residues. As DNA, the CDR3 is TGCAGTGCTAGTATGGCTGTCCCCACAGATACGCAGTATTTT. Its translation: CSASMAVPTDTQYF.

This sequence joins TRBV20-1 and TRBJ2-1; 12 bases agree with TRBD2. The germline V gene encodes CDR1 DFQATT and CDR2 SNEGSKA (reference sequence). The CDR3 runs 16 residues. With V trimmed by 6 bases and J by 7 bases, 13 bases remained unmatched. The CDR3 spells CSAQGQTGTSGNEQFF. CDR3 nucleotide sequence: TGCAGTGCCCAAGGACAGACCGGGACTAGCGGGAATGAGCAGTTCTTC.

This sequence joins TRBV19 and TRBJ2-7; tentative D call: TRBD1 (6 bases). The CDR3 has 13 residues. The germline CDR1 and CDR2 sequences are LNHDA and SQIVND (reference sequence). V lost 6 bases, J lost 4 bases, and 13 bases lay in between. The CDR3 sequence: CASSLHTGYEQYF. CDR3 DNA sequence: TGTGCCAGTAGCCTTCACACAGGGTACGAGCAGTACTTC.

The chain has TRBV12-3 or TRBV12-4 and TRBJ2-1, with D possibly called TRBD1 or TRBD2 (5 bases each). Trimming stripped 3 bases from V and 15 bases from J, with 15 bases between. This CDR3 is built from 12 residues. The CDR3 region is CASSLMGTHPFF. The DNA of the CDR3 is TGTGCCAGCAGTTTGATGGGGACCCACCCGTTCTTC.

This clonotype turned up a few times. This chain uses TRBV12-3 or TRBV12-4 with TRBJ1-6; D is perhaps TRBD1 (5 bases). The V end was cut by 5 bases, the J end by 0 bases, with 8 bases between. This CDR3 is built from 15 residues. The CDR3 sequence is CASSAGISYNSPLHF. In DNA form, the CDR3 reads TGTGCCAGCAGTGCAGGGATCTCCTATAATTCACCCCTCCACTTT.

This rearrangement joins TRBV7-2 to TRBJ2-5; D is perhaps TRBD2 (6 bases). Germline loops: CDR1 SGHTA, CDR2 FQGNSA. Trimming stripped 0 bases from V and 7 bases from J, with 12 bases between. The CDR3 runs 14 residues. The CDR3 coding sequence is TGTGCCAGCAGCTTAGCGGTGACAGCGGGGACCCAGTACTTC. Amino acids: CASSLAVTAGTQYF.

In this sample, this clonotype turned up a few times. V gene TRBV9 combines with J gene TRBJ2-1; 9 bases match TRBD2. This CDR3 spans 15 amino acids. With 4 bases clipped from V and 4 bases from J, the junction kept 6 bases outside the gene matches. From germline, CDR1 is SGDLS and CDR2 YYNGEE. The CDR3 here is CASSNSGGRYNEQFF. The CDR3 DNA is TGTGCCAGCAGCAATAGCGGGGGCCGATACAATGAGCAGTTCTTC.

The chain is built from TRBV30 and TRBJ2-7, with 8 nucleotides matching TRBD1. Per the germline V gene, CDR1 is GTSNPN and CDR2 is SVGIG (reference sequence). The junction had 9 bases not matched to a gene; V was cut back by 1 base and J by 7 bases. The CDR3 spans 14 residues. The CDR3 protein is CAWSEFQGAREQYF. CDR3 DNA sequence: TGTGCCTGGAGTGAATTCCAGGGGGCCCGGGAGCAGTACTTC.

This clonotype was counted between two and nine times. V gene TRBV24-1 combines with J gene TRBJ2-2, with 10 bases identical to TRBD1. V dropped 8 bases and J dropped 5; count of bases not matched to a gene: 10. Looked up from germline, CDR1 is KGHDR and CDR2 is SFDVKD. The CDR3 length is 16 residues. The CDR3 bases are TGTGCCACCACCTCCCCACCGGGACAGGGGACCGGGGAGCTGTTTTTT. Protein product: CATTSPPGQGTGELFF.

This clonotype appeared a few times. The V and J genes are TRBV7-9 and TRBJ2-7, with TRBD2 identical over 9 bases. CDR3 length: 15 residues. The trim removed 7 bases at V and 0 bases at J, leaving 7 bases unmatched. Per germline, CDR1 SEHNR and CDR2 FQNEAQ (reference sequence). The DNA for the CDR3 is TGTGCCAGCACCTCTACTAGCGGGTCCTCCTACGAGCAGTACTTC. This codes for CASTSTSGSSYEQYF.

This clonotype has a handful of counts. DNA for the CDR3: TGCAGTACTTTGGGGGCGTACAGCGCTAAAGATGAGCAGTTCTTC. Amino acids: CSTLGAYSAKDEQFF. The gene calls are TRBV20-1 and TRBJ2-1, with D tentatively TRBD1 (6 bases). The CDR3 spans 15 residues. Germline CDR1 and CDR2: DFQATT and SNEGSKA (reference sequence). The V end was cut by 8 bases, the J end by 8 bases, with 25 bases between.

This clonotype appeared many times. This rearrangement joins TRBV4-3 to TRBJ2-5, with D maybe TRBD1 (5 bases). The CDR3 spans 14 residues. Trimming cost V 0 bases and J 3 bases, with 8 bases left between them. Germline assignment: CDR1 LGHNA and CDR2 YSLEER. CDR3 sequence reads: CASSQDIGEETQYF. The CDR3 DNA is TGCGCCAGCAGCCAAGATATAGGGGAAGAGACCCAGTACTTC.

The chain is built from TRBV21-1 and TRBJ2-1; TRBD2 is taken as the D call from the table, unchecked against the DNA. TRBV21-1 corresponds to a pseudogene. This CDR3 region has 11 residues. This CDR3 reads CATARHNEQFF. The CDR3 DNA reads TGTGCCACCGCTAGGCACAATGAGCAGTTCTTC.

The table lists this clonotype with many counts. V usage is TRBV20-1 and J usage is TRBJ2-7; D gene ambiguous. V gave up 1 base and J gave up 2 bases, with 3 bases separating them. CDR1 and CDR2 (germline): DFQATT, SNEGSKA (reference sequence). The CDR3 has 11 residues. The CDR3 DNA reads TGCAGTGCTAGAGGAACCTACGAGCAGTACTTC. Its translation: CSARGTYEQYF.

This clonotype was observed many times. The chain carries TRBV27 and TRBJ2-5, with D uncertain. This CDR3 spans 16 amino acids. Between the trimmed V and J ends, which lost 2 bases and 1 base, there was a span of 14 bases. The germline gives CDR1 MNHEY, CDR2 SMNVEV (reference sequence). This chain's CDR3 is CASSLIPSTIQETQYF. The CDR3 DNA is TGTGCCAGCAGTTTAATTCCGTCTACTATCCAAGAGACCCAGTACTTC.

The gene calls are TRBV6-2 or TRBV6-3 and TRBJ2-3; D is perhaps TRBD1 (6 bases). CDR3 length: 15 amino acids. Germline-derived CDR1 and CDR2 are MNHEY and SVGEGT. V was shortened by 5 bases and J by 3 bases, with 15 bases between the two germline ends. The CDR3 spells CASSRKTGQTDTQYF. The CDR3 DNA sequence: TGTGCCAGCAGTCGAAAAACCGGACAGACAGATACGCAGTATTTT.

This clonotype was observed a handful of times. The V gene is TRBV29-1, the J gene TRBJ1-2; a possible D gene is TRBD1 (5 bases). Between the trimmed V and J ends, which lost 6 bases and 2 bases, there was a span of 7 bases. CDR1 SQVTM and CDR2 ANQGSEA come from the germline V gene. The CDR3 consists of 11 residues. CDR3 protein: CSVGTNYGYTF. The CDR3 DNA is TGCAGCGTCGGGACGAACTATGGCTACACCTTC.

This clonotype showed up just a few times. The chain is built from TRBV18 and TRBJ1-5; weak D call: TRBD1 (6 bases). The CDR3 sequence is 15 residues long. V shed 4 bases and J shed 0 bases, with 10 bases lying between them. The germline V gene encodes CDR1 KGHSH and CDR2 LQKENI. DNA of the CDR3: TGTGCCAGCTCACATCAGGGGTATAGCAATCAGCCCCAGCATTTT. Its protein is CASSHQGYSNQPQHF.

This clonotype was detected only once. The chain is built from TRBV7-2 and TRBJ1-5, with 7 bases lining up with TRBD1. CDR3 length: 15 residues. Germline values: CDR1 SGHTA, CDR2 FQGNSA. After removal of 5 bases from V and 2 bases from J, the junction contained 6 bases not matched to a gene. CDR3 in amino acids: CASSVGGTGNQPQHF. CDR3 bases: TGTGCCAGCAGCGTTGGCGGGACAGGCAATCAGCCCCAGCATTTT.

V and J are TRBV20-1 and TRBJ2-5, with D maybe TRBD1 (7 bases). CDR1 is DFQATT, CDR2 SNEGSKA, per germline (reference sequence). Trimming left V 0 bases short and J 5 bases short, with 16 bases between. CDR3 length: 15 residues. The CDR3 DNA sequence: TGCAGTGCTAGAGAGACTACAGGGGCGGGGGAGACCCAGTACTTC. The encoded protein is CSARETTGAGETQYF.

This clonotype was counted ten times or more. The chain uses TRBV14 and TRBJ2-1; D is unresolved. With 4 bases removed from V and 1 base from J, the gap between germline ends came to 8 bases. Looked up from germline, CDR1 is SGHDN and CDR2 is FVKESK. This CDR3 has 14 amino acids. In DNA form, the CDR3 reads TGTGCCAGCAGCCCCGGGTTTTCCTACAATGAGCAGTTCTTC. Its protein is CASSPGFSYNEQFF.

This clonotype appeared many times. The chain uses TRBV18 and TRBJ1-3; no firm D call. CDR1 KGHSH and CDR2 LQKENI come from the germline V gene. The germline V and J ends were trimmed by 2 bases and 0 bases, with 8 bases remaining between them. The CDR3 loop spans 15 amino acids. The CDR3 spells CASSPSSSSGNTIYF. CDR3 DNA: TGTGCCAGCTCACCATCCTCATCCTCTGGAAACACCATATATTTT.

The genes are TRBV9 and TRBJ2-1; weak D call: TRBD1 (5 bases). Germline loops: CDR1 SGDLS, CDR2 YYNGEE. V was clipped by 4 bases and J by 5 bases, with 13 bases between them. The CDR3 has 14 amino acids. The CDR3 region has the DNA TGTGCCAGCAGCCCTTATGACAGACACAATGAGCAGTTCTTC. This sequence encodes CASSPYDRHNEQFF.

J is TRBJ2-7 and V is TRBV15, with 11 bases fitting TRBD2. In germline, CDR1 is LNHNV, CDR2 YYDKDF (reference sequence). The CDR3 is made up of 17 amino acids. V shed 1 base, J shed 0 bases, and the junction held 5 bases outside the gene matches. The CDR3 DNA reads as TGTGCCACCAGCAGAGGTGATGGACTAGCGGGCTCCTACGAGCAGTACTTC. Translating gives CATSRGDGLAGSYEQYF.